Listed below are T cell receptor beta chains from one sample, sequenced in a study of cytomegalovirus exposure and HLA in healthy donors. Assay used: immunoSEQ multiplex PCR; TCRdb lists only in-frame clones, some missing. In the table there are about 200,000 clones, approximately 85% of which are singletons. Sequenced sample: PBMCs. The origin of the receptors is a woman aged 45-65 years in good health and CMV-seropositive. The CDR3 runs from the conserved cysteine through the conserved F or W. A D gene is named only where the DNA matches it firmly. A clone size is listed for some rows: how often the clone was seen (once, few, many), or a class if it is expanded.

size	V	J	D	DNA	CDR3
NA	TRBV7-2	TRBJ1-3	TRBD1	TGTGCCAGCAGCTGGACCGGGACAGGGGGTTTCTCTGGAAACACCATATATTTT	CASSWTGTGGFSGNTIYF
NA	TRBV27	TRBJ1-6	NA	TGTGCCAGCAGTTTCGGGGGGTATAATTCACCCCTCCACTTT	CASSFGGYNSPLHF
NA	TRBV21-1	TRBJ1-5	NA	TGTGCCAGCAGCAAAAAGACACAGCGCAATCAGCCCCAGCATTTT	CASSKKTQRNQPQHF
NA	TRBV5-1	TRBJ2-5	TRBD1	TGCGCCAGCAGCGTGGCAGGGGGAGTCCAAGAGACCCAGTACTTC	CASSVAGGVQETQYF
NA	TRBV28	TRBJ2-6	TRBD1	TGTGCCAGCAGTTCATCGACAGGGGGGGCGACTGGGGCCAACGTCCTGACTTTC	CASSSSTGGATGANVLTF
NA	TRBV5-4	TRBJ1-2	TRBD1	TGTGCCAGCAGCTTGGGACAGGGCTCTGGCTACACCTTC	CASSLGQGSGYTF
once	TRBV6-1	TRBJ2-1	NA	TGTGCCAGCAGTGAAGCCGGGAATGAGCAGTTCTTC	CASSEAGNEQFF
NA	TRBV5-6	TRBJ1-1	TRBD1	TGTGCCAGCAGCCGGACAGGGGAGAACACTGAAGCTTTCTTT	CASSRTGENTEAFF
few	TRBV7-9	TRBJ1-1	NA	TGTGCCAGCAGCCTAGTCTTGAACACTGAAGCTTTCTTT	CASSLVLNTEAFF
NA	TRBV5-1	TRBJ2-2	NA	TGCGCCAGCAGCTTGTCGGTCGGAGACACCGGGGAGCTGTTTTTT	CASSLSVGDTGELFF
NA	TRBV9	TRBJ2-2	TRBD2	TGTGCCAGCAGCGTAGGCGGACTAGCCGGTAAGAAGACCGGGGAGCTGTTTTTT	CASSVGGLAGKKTGELFF
NA	TRBV29-1	TRBJ1-2	TRBD1	TGCAGCGTTGGAGGGGGCGCGGGCTACACCTTC	CSVGGGAGYTF
NA	TRBV10-3	TRBJ2-5	TRBD1	TGTGCCATCGGGGAAACAGGGGCCCAAGAGACCCAGTACTTC	CAIGETGAQETQYF
NA	TRBV14	TRBJ1-2	NA	TGTGCCAGCAGCCTCAGCAGGGGACCTATTGGTGGCTACACCTTC	CASSLSRGPIGGYTF
NA	TRBV7-9	TRBJ1-2	TRBD1	TGTGCCAGCAGCTATCGTCCCGGGACAGGGTACGACTATGGCTACACCTTC	CASSYRPGTGYDYGYTF
once	TRBV19	TRBJ1-2	TRBD1	TGTGCCAGTAGTTTACAGGGGAAAGGCTACACCTTC	CASSLQGKGYTF
NA	TRBV6-6	TRBJ2-7	TRBD1	TGTGCCAGCAGCTGGACAGGGTTTCCCAACGAGCAGTACTTC	CASSWTGFPNEQYF
few	TRBV5-6	TRBJ2-7	NA	TGTGCCAGCAGCTTGAACGGCGAGCAGTACTTC	CASSLNGEQYF
NA	TRBV4-2	TRBJ1-5	NA	TGTGCCAGCAGCCAAGATCTCTTAAGGAATAGCAATCAACCCCAGCATTTT	CASSQDLLRNSNQPQHF
NA	TRBV7-2	TRBJ2-2	TRBD2	TGTGCCAGCAGCTTCGGCGGGAGAACCGGGGAGCTGTTTTTT	CASSFGGRTGELFF
NA	TRBV6-1	TRBJ1-3	NA	TGTGCCAGCAGGGTTAGGGGCGAAGCTGGAAACACCATATATTTT	CASRVRGEAGNTIYF
NA	TRBV2	TRBJ2-5	TRBD2	TGTGCCAGCACCGGGACTAGTAAAGAGACCCAGTACTTC	CASTGTSKETQYF
NA	TRBV5-4	TRBJ2-7	TRBD1	TGTGCCAGCAGTCACGGGACAGGGGACTACGAGCAGTACTTC	CASSHGTGDYEQYF
NA	TRBV4-1	TRBJ2-2	TRBD2	TGCGCCAGCAGCCCCCTAGCGGGAGGGTCGACCGGGGAGCTGTTTTTT	CASSPLAGGSTGELFF
NA	TRBV7-9	TRBJ1-2	TRBD1	TGTGCCAGCAGCTTAGAAAGGGGGCAGCCTGGCTACACCTTC	CASSLERGQPGYTF
NA	TRBV6-5	TRBJ1-1	NA	TGTGCCAGCAGTTACTCAAATTCCCAGGGGAACACTGAAGCTTTCTTT	CASSYSNSQGNTEAFF
NA	TRBV5-1	TRBJ2-1	NA	TGCGCCAGCAGCTTGGTTGACTCTACCTCCTACAATGAGCAGTTCTTC	CASSLVDSTSYNEQFF
NA	TRBV7-6	TRBJ1-1	NA	TGTGCCAGCAGCCCAATCGCGGGGGAGTGGGGGACCACTGAAGCTTTCTTT	CASSPIAGEWGTTEAFF
NA	TRBV19	TRBJ1-5	NA	TGTGCCAGTAGTGGGGGGGCGGGTAGCAATCAGCCCCAGCATTTT	CASSGGAGSNQPQHF
NA	TRBV11-3	TRBJ2-5	NA	TGTGCCAGCAGCGGGGGGAGTGAGACCCAGTACTTC	CASSGGSETQYF
NA	TRBV4-3	TRBJ2-1	NA	TGCGCCAGCAGCCAAGTCTGGGGCGTCGGCGGTGAGCAGTTCTTC	CASSQVWGVGGEQFF
NA	TRBV5-1	TRBJ1-2	NA	TGCGCCAGCATCGACTTAAAGGGGCAGCCCTATGGCTACACCTTC	CASIDLKGQPYGYTF
NA	TRBV5-4	TRBJ1-2	TRBD1	TGTGCCAGCAACGAACAGGGGTATAACTATGGCTACACCTTC	CASNEQGYNYGYTF
NA	TRBV2	TRBJ1-5	NA	TGTGCCAGCACCGGACAGCAGATTAGCAATCAGCCCCAGCATTTT	CASTGQQISNQPQHF
NA	TRBV7-2	TRBJ2-7	NA	TGTGCCAGCAGCTCCCGGGAGCCTACCTACGAGCAGTACTTC	CASSSREPTYEQYF
NA	TRBV5-1	TRBJ2-3	NA	TGCGCCAGCAGCTTGGGCGGGTCGGGCACAGATACGCAGTATTTT	CASSLGGSGTDTQYF
NA	TRBV10-1	TRBJ1-5	TRBD1	TGCGCCACCACCTGGCAGGGGGCCGGGCAGCCCCAGCATTTT	CATTWQGAGQPQHF
NA	TRBV2	TRBJ2-7	NA	TGTGCCAGCACGGGTAGCTCCTACGAGCAGTACTTC	CASTGSSYEQYF
NA	TRBV2	TRBJ2-7	NA	TGTGCCAGCAGGGGCAGGATCTACGAGCAGTACTTC	CASRGRIYEQYF
NA	TRBV19	TRBJ2-4	TRBD1	TGTGCCACCTCTCAGACAGGGGGTCAGTACTTC	CATSQTGGQYF
NA	TRBV7-9	TRBJ1-1	NA	TGTGCCAGCAGCTTAATGGGGGGGGGATTTGGGAACACTGAAGCTTTCTTT	CASSLMGGGFGNTEAFF